A single TCR beta chain is shown here with its context. The antigen remains undetermined. Libraries were made from TCR beta cDNA, and they carried unique molecular identifiers. The T cell input of roughly 0.95 to 10 million gave 400,000 to 500,000 cDNA molecules. TCRdb re-analysed the PCR reads in MiXCR, keeping a single row per CDR3 protein. Here the sample spans approximately 260,000 distinct CDR3 sequences, about 40% being singletons. This record comes from a study of post-analysis software for immune sequencing data. The germline V gene has CDR1 MNHEY and CDR2 SMNVEV (reference sequence). The CDR3 totals 13 residues. V gave up 3 bases and J gave up 5 bases, with 10 bases separating them. Findings of the study overall: Included in a set of a handful of TRBV segments more frequent in patients than controls were TRBV5-6, TRBV5-1 and TRBV20-1. Controls significantly exceeded multiple sclerosis patients in normalized Chao1 diversity.

The genes are TRBV27 and TRBJ1-2; no clear D gene. The clonotype was recovered from a girl between 5 and 17 years old with multiple sclerosis. The source material was blood. The CDR3 DNA is TGTGCCAGCAGTTTCGGGGTAGGGTATGGCTACACCTTC. It codes for CASSFGVGYGYTF.